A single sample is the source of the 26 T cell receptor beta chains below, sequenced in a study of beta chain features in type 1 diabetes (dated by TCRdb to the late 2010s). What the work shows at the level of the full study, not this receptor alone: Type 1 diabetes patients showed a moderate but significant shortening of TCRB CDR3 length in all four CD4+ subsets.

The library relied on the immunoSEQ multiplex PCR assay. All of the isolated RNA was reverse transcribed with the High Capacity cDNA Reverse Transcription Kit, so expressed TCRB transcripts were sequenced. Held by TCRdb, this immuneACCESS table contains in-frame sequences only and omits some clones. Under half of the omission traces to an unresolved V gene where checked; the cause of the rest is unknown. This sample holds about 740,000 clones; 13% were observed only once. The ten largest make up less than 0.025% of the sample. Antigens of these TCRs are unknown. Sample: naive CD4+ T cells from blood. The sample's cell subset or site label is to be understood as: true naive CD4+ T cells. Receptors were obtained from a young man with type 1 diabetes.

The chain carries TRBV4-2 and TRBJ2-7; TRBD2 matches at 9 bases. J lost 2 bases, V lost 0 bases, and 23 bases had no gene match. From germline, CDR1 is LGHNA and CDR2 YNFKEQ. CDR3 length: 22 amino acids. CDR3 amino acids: CASSQDGTWGGLAHASPYEQYF. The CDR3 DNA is TGTGCCAGCAGCCAAGATGGGACTTGGGGTGGACTAGCGCACGCGTCACCCTACGAGCAGTACTTC.

As DNA, the CDR3 is TGTGCCAGCAGTTTAGCACAGGCCTACAATGAGCAGTTCTTC. Encoded protein: CASSLAQAYNEQFF. V is TRBV28 and J is TRBJ2-1; tentative D call: TRBD1 (5 bases). Per the germline V gene, CDR1 is MDHEN and CDR2 is SYDVKM. The CDR3 spans 14 residues. V lost 2 bases and J 2 bases, leaving 7 bases between the germline ends.

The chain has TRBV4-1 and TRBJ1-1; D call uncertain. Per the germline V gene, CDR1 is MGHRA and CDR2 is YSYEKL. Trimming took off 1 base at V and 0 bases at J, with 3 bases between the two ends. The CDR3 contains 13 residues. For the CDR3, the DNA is TGCGCCAGCAGCCAAGTGGTGAACACTGAAGCTTTCTTT. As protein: CASSQVVNTEAFF.

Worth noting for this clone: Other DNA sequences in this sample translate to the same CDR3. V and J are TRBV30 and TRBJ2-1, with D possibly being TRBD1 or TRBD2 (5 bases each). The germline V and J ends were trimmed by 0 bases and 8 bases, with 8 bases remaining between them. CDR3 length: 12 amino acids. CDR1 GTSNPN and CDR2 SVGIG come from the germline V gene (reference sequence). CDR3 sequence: CAWSVRGDEQFF. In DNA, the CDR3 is TGTGCCTGGAGTGTACGAGGGGATGAGCAGTTCTTC.

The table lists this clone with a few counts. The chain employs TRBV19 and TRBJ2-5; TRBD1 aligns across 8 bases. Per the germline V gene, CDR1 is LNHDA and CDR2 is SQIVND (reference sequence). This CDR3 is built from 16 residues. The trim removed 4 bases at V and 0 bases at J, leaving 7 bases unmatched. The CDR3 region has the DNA TGTGCCAGTAGTAAAGACAGGGGATCGTACCAAGAGACCCAGTACTTC. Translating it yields CASSKDRGSYQETQYF.

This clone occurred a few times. CDR3: CAWTTVSIYHF. CDR3 DNA sequence: TGTGCCTGGACGACGGTTAGTATTTATCATTTT. The chain carries TRBV30 and TRBJ1-5; D gene ambiguous. The CDR3 totals 11 residues. Germline CDR1 and CDR2: GTSNPN and SVGIG (reference sequence). V lost 4 bases and J 16 bases, leaving 17 bases between the germline ends.

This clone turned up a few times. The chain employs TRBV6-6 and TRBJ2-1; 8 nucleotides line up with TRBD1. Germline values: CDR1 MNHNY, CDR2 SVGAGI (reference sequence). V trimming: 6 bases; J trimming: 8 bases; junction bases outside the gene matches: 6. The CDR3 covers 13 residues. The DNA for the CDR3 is TGTGCCAGCAGCTTTCAGACAGGGGATGAGCAGTTCTTC. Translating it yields CASSFQTGDEQFF.

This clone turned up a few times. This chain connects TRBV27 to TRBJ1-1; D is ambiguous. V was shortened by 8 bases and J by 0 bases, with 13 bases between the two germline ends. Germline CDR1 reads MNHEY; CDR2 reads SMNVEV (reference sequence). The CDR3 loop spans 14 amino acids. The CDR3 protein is CASRFARMNTEAFF. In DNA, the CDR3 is TGTGCCAGCCGCTTTGCACGAATGAACACTGAAGCTTTCTTT.

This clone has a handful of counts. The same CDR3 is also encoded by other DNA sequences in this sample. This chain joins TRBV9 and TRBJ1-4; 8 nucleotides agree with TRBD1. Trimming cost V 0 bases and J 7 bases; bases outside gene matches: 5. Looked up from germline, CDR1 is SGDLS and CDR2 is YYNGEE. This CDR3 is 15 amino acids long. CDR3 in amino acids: CASSVAQGEGEKLFF. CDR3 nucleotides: TGTGCCAGCAGCGTAGCACAGGGGGAAGGTGAAAAACTGTTTTTT.

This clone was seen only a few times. Here the CDR3 reads CASNYYGYTF. The DNA of the CDR3 is TGTGCCAGCAACTACTATGGCTACACCTTC. The gene calls are TRBV25-1 and TRBJ1-2; no definite D call. Trimming removed 7 bases at V and 3 bases at J, with 3 bases between. The CDR3 is 10 amino acids. Germline-derived CDR1 and CDR2 are MGHDK and SYGVNS.

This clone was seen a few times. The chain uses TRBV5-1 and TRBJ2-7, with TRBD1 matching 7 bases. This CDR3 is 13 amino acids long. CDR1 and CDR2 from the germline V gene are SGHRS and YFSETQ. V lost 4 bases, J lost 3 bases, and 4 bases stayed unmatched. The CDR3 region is CASSTGQDYEQYF. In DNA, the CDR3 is TGCGCCAGCAGCACTGGACAGGACTACGAGCAGTACTTC.

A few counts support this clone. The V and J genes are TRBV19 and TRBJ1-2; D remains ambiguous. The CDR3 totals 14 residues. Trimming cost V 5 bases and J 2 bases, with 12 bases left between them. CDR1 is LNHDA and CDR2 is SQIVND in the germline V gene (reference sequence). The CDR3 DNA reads TGTGCCAGTAGTCAAGTAGCTTCCAACTATGGCTACACCTTC. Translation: CASSQVASNYGYTF. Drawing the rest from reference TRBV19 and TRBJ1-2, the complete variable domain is DGGITQSPKYLFRKEGQNVTLSCEQNLNHDAMYWYRQDPGQGLRLIYYSQIVNDFQKGDIAEGYSVSREKKESFPLTVTSAQKNPTAFYLCASSQVASNYGYTFGSGTRLTVV.

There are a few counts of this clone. DNA of the CDR3: TGCAGCGTTGGTCGGACCTGGGGAGGGGCCAACGTCCTGACTTTC. The encoded protein is CSVGRTWGGANVLTF. The V gene is TRBV29-1, the J gene TRBJ2-6; D remains ambiguous. The CDR3 totals 15 residues. Trimming left V 4 bases short and J 4 bases short, with 14 bases between. Germline lookup yields CDR1 SQVTM and CDR2 ANQGSEA.

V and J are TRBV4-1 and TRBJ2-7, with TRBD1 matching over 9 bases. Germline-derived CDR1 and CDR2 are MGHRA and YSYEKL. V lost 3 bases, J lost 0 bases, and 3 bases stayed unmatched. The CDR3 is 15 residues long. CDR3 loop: CASSHPGQGSYEQYF. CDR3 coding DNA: TGCGCCAGCAGCCATCCGGGACAGGGCTCCTACGAGCAGTACTTC.

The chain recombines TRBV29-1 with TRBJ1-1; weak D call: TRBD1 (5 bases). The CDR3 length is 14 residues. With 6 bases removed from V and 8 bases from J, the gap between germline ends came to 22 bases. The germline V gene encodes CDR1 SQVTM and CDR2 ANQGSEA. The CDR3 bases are TGCAGCGTAGCAAGACAGAACACTTACTCGGAAGCTTTCTTT. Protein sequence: CSVARQNTYSEAFF.

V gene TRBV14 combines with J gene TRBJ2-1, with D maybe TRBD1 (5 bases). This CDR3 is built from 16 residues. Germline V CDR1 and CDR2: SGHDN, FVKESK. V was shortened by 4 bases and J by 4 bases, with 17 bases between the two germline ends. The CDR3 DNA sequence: TGTGCCAGCAGCCCTGGACCCTATGGGGCATACAATGAGCAGTTCTTC. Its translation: CASSPGPYGAYNEQFF.

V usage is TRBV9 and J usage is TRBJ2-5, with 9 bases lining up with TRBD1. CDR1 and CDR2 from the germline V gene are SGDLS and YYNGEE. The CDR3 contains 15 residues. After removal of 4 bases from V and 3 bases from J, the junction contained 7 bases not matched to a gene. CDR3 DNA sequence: TGTGCCAGCAGCCTTCGGACAGGGGAGGAAGAGACCCAGTACTTC. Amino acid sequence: CASSLRTGEEETQYF.

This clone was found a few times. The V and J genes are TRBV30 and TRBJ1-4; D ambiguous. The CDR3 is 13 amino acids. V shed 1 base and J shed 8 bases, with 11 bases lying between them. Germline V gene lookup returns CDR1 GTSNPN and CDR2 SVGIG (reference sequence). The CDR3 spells CAWSGRGKEKLFF. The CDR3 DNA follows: TGTGCCTGGAGTGGCCGGGGTAAAGAAAAACTGTTTTTT.

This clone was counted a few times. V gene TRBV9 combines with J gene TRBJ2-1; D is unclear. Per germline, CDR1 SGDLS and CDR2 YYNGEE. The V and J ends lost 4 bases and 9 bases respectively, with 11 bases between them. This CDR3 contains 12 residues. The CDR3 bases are TGTGCCAGCAGCCCCCACACGTCTGAGCAGTTCTTC. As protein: CASSPHTSEQFF.

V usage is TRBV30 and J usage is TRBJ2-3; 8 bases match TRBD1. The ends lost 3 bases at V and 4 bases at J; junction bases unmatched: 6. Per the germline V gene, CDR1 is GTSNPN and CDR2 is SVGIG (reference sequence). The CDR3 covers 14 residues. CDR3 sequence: CAWSRRGRPDTQYF. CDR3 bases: TGTGCCTGGAGCCGCAGGGGGCGGCCAGATACGCAGTATTTT.

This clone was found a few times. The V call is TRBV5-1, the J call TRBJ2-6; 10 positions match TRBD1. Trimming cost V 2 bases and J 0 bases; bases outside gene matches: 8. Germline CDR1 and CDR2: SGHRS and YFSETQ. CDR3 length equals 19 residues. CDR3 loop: CASSLRDRGIGSGANVLTF. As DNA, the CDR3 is TGCGCCAGCAGCTTACGGGACAGGGGAATCGGCTCTGGGGCCAACGTCCTGACTTTC. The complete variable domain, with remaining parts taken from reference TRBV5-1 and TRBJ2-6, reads KAGVTQTPRYLIKTRGQQVTLSCSPISGHRSVSWYQQTPGQGLQFLFEYFSETQRNKGNFPGRFSGRQFSNSRSEMNVSTLELGDSALYLCASSLRDRGIGSGANVLTFGAGSRLTVL.

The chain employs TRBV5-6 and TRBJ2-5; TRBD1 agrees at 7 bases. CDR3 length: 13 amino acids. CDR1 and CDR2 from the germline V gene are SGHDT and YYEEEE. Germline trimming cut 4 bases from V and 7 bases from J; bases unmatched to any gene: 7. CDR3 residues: CASSLAPGGTQYF. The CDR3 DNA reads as TGTGCCAGCAGCCTGGCTCCAGGGGGGACCCAGTACTTC.

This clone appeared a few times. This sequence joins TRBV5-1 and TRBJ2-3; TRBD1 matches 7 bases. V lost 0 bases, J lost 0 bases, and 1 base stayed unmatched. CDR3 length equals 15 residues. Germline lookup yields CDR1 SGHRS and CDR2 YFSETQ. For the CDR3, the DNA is TGCGCCAGCAGCTTGGAACAGGGGAGCACAGATACGCAGTATTTT. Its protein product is CASSLEQGSTDTQYF.

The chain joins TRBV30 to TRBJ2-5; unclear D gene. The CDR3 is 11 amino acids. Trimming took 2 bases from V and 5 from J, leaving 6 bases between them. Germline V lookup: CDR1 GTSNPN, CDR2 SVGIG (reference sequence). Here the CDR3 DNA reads TGTGCCTGGAGTCGGTGGGAGACCCAGTACTTC. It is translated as CAWSRWETQYF.

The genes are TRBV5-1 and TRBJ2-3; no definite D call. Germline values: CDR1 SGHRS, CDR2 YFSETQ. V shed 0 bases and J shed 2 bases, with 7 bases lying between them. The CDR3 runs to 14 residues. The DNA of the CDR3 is TGCGCCAGCAGCTTGGGAGAGAACACAGATACGCAGTATTTT. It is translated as CASSLGENTDTQYF.

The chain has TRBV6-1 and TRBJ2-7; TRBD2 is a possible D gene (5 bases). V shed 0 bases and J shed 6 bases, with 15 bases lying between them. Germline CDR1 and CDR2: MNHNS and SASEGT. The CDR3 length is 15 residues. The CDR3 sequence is CASSEAPGLRGEQYF. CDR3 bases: TGTGCCAGCAGTGAAGCCCCCGGCCTCCGGGGCGAGCAGTACTTC.